This TCR beta chain comes out of a study of T-cell reconstitution after alpha-beta-depleted transplantation in children. Study-wide results and caveats: Among T cells one year after transplant, newly produced cells accounted for most counts and diversity. Surviving recipient T cells and intrathymic progenitors accounted for some patients' high TCRbeta diversity at day 60. Approximately two months post-transplant, alpha-beta T cells reportedly originated from several hundred expanded graft clones.

This clonotype was seen repeatedly, ten times or more. The antigen is unknown. V was pared by 4 bases and J by 3 bases, with 9 bases of the junction left unmatched. This CDR3 contains 18 residues. TCRbeta library preparation incorporated unique molecular identifiers. MiXCR was run by TCRdb on the PCR reads, yielding one entry per CDR3 protein. The repertoire includes hundreds of thousands of distinct CDR3 sequences, approximately 12% of them detected once, and approximately 2.1% sits in the top ten. Sequencing was performed on PBMCs, mostly from graft donor cells, taken 360 days after TCRalphabeta/CD19-depleted stem cell transplant. V and J are TRBV12-3 or TRBV12-4 and TRBJ2-7, with 16 bases that match TRBD2. This receptor was identified in a male patient between 5 and 17 years old who had a stem cell transplant for acute myeloid leukemia, so the T cells may come from the graft donor. CDR3 nucleotides: TGTGCCAGCAGTTCCTGGGGACTAGCGGGAGGGAATTTCTACGAGCAGTACTTC. Translating gives CASSSWGLAGGNFYEQYF.